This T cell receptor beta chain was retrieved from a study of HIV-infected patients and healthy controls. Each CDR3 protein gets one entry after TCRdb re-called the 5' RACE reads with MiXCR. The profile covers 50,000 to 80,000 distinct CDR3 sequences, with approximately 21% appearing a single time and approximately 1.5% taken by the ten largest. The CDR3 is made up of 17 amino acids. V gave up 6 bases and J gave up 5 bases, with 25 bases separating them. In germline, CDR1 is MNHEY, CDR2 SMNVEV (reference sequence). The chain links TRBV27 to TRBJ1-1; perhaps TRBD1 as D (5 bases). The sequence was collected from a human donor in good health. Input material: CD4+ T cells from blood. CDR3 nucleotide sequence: TGTGCCAGCAGCTACGCCGCGGGGGGTAGGAGGGTGACTGAAGCTTTCTTT. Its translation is CASSYAAGGRRVTEAFF.